These T cell receptor beta chains were read from a single sample in a study of T cells in Graves' hyperthyroidism and ophthalmopathy. TCRdb reprocessed the multiplex PCR reads with MiXCR, giving one entry per CDR3 protein. The sample holds fewer than 500,000 distinct CDR3 sequences, 13% to 15% seen once. The sequenced sample was blood. The origin of the receptors is a woman aged 25 to 45 with Graves' ophthalmopathy. Each CDR3 is given with its conserved first and last residue. Each record gives: D gene, clone size, CDR3 length, J gene, V gene, CDR3 DNA, CDR3 protein. The D gene is left open where the match is weak. Clone size is shown for a subset of rows, as once, few, many or a class of expanded clone.

>-|many|12|TRBJ1-1|TRBV2
TGTGCCAGCAGTGAACCCCTGACTGAAGCTTTCTTT
CASSEPLTEAFF
>-|-|14|TRBJ2-5|TRBV2
TGTGCCAGCGAGCCGCCAGGAGCGAGGGAGACCCAGTACTTC
CASEPPGARETQYF
>TRBD2|-|18|TRBJ2-3|TRBV7-9
TGTGCCAGCAGCCCCGGACTAGCGGGGGGTGCTAGCACAGATACGCAGTATTTT
CASSPGLAGGASTDTQYF
>-|many|16|TRBJ2-7|TRBV7-9
TGTGCCAGCAGCTTACCCCAAACAGGGATCTCCTACGAGCAGTACTTC
CASSLPQTGISYEQYF
>-|many|16|TRBJ1-5|TRBV30
TGTGCCTGGAGTCCCCCGGGCCCTCGGACGGCTCAGCCCCAGCATTTT
CAWSPPGPRTAQPQHF
>TRBD2|many|16|TRBJ2-7|TRBV2
TGTGCCAGCAGCGTGGCTAGCGGGGATAGCTCCTACGAGCAGTACTTC
CASSVASGDSSYEQYF
>TRBD2|many|15|TRBJ2-5|TRBV30
TGTGCCTGGAGTGTAGGGGACTACTCATGGGAGACCCAGTACTTC
CAWSVGDYSWETQYF
>-|-|17|TRBJ2-7|TRBV28
TGTGCCAGCAGTTTATCGGGGGTGGTACAGGGGTCGGACGAGCAGTACTTC
CASSLSGVVQGSDEQYF
>-|many|11|TRBJ1-1|TRBV28
TGTGCCAGCACGATGAACACTGAAGCTTTCTTT
CASTMNTEAFF
>-|many|13|TRBJ2-7|TRBV5-6
TGTGCCAGCAGCCATAGCTTATTGAGCGAGCAGTACTTC
CASSHSLLSEQYF
>-|many|15|TRBJ2-1|TRBV28
TGTGCCAGCAGTGGGGGCTCAGGGTCTTTGGATGAGCAGTTCTTC
CASSGGSGSLDEQFF
>-|many|14|TRBJ1-1|TRBV12-3/TRBV12-4
TGTGCCAGCGGCCCCGGAGAGAGGAACACTGAAGCTTTCTTT
CASGPGERNTEAFF
>TRBD2|many|19|TRBJ2-5|TRBV20-1
TGCAGTGTCCCCAGGTCCGGTCTTAGCGGGGGGGCGTACCAAGAGACCCAGTACTTC
CSVPRSGLSGGAYQETQYF
>-|-|17|TRBJ2-6|TRBV7-9
TGTGCCAGCAGCCCCCGAGAGGGGGGGCGTGGGGCCAACGTCCTGACTTTC
CASSPREGGRGANVLTF
>-|many|16|TRBJ2-7|TRBV6-1
TGTGCCAGCGCTAGACCATCAGTGGGACACCACTACGAGCAGTACTTC
CASARPSVGHHYEQYF
>TRBD2|-|18|TRBJ2-2|TRBV15
TGTGCCACCAGCAGAGCAACAGGAGGGACTAGCCACACCGGGGAGCTGTTTTTT
CATSRATGGTSHTGELFF
>-|few|16|TRBJ2-1|TRBV19
TGTGCCAGTAGCCCGGACAGGGGTAGCGGGGGCGCACGAGGTTTCTTC
CASSPDRGSGGARGFF
>-|-|16|TRBJ2-5|TRBV30
TGTGCCTGGAGTGTTTTAAGGCTGGGGGGAGAAGAGACCCAGTACTTC
CAWSVLRLGGEETQYF
>TRBD1|-|14|TRBJ1-1|TRBV18
TGTGCCAGCTCCCGGGGACAGACAAACACTGAAGCTTTCTTT
CASSRGQTNTEAFF
>-|-|16|TRBJ1-4|TRBV6-2/TRBV6-3
TGTGCCAGCAGTTACCGGGGGAGTCCAACTAATGAAAAACTGTTTTTT
CASSYRGSPTNEKLFF
>TRBD2|many|16|TRBJ2-7|TRBV20-1
TGCAGTGCTCGCTCTGGGACTAGCGGGGGGATCTACGAGCAGTACTTC
CSARSGTSGGIYEQYF
>-|many|13|TRBJ2-2|TRBV3-1
TGTGCCAGCAGCCCTCGGGTGGCCGGGGAGCTGTTTTTT
CASSPRVAGELFF
>-|-|14|TRBJ2-2|TRBV6-4
TGTGCCAGCAGCCTACAGGGGGAGGGCGGGGAGCTGTTTTTT
CASSLQGEGGELFF
>-|-|12|TRBJ2-2|TRBV11-2
TGTGCCAGCAGCTTAACCGGGGCGGAGCTGTTTTTT
CASSLTGAELFF
>-|-|16|TRBJ1-1|TRBV18
TGTGCCAGCTCACCGGATCAGGGAGGGATGAACACTGAAGCTTTCTTT
CASSPDQGGMNTEAFF
>-|few|14|TRBJ2-5|TRBV25-1
TGTGCCAGCAGTGATTTAGGGGGACAAGAGACCCAGTACTTC
CASSDLGGQETQYF
>-|many|16|TRBJ1-1|TRBV12-3/TRBV12-4
TGTGCCAGCAGTCTCCGTGCGGCTTCTGGGGACACTGAAGCTTTCTTT
CASSLRAASGDTEAFF
>TRBD2|-|15|TRBJ2-5|TRBV5-1
TGCGCCAGCAGCTCATCTAGCGGGGGGGCGGAGACCCAGTACTTC
CASSSSSGGAETQYF
>-|-|8|TRBJ1-2|TRBV20-1
TGCAGTGCTATAGGCTACACCTTC
CSAIGYTF
>-|many|13|TRBJ1-6|TRBV7-3
TGTGCCAGCAGCTTTGATCGGTCTTCACCCCTCCACTTT
CASSFDRSSPLHF
>TRBD2|-|16|TRBJ2-1|TRBV5-6
TGTGCCAGCAGCTTTGGGGCGGGAGTCGATGGGGATGAGCAGTTCTTC
CASSFGAGVDGDEQFF
>TRBD2|many|15|TRBJ2-7|TRBV6-1
TGTGCCAGCAGTGCGGGACTAGCGGGGTCCTACGAGCAGTACTTC
CASSAGLAGSYEQYF
>TRBD2|few|14|TRBJ2-7|TRBV5-4
TGTGCCAGCAGAACTAGCGGCGTTTCCTACGAGCAGTACTTC
CASRTSGVSYEQYF
>TRBD2|many|14|TRBJ2-3|TRBV2
TGTGCCACCACCACAGCGGGGGGCACAGATACGCAGTATTTT
CATTTAGGTDTQYF
>TRBD2|few|16|TRBJ2-3|TRBV7-8
TGTGCCAGCAGCTTAGGGACTAGCGGGGGGTCAGATACGCAGTATTTT
CASSLGTSGGSDTQYF
>TRBD2|many|15|TRBJ2-1|TRBV18
TGTGCCAGCTCACCACGGGGACTAGATGGCAATGAGCAGTTCTTC
CASSPRGLDGNEQFF
>TRBD2|few|16|TRBJ2-3|TRBV20-1
TGCAGTGCAACCGAAACCCTCGGGGGGGTTTTGGATACGCAGTATTTT
CSATETLGGVLDTQYF
>TRBD1|many|15|TRBJ1-1|TRBV3-1
TGTGCCAGCAGCCGAGGACAGGTCCCGAACACTGAAGCTTTCTTT
CASSRGQVPNTEAFF
>TRBD2|few|17|TRBJ2-5|TRBV5-1
TGCGCCTACCATCTCCCTCTAGCGGGGGCGAACCAAGAGACCCAGTACTTC
CAYHLPLAGANQETQYF
>TRBD1|many|16|TRBJ1-2|TRBV6-5
TGTGCCAGCAGATACTTACAGGGGAGTTTGAACTATGGCTACACCTTC
CASRYLQGSLNYGYTF
>-|many|15|TRBJ1-2|TRBV3-1
TGTGCCAGCAGCCAAGGGATTCAAGGGCACTATGGCTACACCTTC
CASSQGIQGHYGYTF
>TRBD1|-|17|TRBJ1-5|TRBV7-8
TGTGCCAGCAGCGTCGACAGGGGGTCCGCATCCTATCAGCCCCAGCATTTT
CASSVDRGSASYQPQHF
>-|many|15|TRBJ2-3|TRBV28
TGTGCCAGCAGTTTTACAGTGTCTAGCACAGATACGCAGTATTTT
CASSFTVSSTDTQYF
>-|many|16|TRBJ2-1|TRBV13
-
CASSFLWTGVFNEQFF
>-|-|15|TRBJ1-6|TRBV6-5
TGTGCCAGCAGTTACTCGCCGGTCGCCACTTCACCCCTCCACTTT
CASSYSPVATSPLHF
>TRBD2|few|17|TRBJ2-2|TRBV6-1
TGTGCCAGCAGTTTCAACAGAGCGGGGGGGCCCCCCGGGGAGCTGTTTTTT
CASSFNRAGGPPGELFF
>TRBD1|many|18|TRBJ2-2|TRBV11-3
TGTGCCAGCAGCTTCGCCGCCCCCGGGACAGGGCTCTACGGAGGCCTGTTTTTT
CASSFAAPGTGLYGGLFF
>-|many|17|TRBJ1-5|TRBV15
TGTGCCACCAGCAGACCCCCGGGGGAGGTATGGAATCAGCCCCAGCATTTT
CATSRPPGEVWNQPQHF
>-|many|14|TRBJ2-7|TRBV2
TGTGCCAGCAGTGAGGACAGTAGGTCCTACGAGCAGTACTTC
CASSEDSRSYEQYF
>TRBD2|-|14|TRBJ2-1|TRBV12-3/TRBV12-4
TGTGCCAGCAGCACCCGGGGGGGGGGGAATGAGCAGTTCTTC
CASSTRGGGNEQFF
>TRBD1|-|12|TRBJ1-2|TRBV13
TGTGCCAGCAGCACCAGGGGGGATGGCTACACCTTC
CASSTRGDGYTF
>TRBD2|many|15|TRBJ2-5|TRBV10-1
TGCGCCAGCAGTAAGACTAGCGGGGGACAAGAGACCCAGTACTTC
CASSKTSGGQETQYF